Following are 22 T cell receptor beta chains from one sample sequenced in a study of tumor-infiltrating lymphocytes in primary liver carcinoma. Unsorted bulk tissue (roughly 19-31 mg) underwent RNA and DNA co-extraction. Priming with a constant-region primer yielded TCR beta cDNA from 450 to 550 ng total RNA. Libraries of TCR beta came from three nested multiplex PCR rounds with slightly modified ARM-PCR. Rounds one and two of PCR, each of 10 cycles, were primed with TRBV1-TRBV30 forward primers and a C-beta reverse primer. TCRdb reprocessed the multiplex PCR reads with MiXCR, giving one entry per CDR3 protein. The profile covers 100,000 to 150,000 distinct CDR3 sequences, with around 64% appearing a single time and 7% to 10% taken by the ten largest. Sequenced input: liver tumor tissue from sampling region 3. Subset here: tumor region T3, left-lateral pole. Receptor source: a woman between 55 and 75 years old with primary liver carcinoma and hepatitis B virus infection.

In its sample, this clonotype was seen once. The CDR3 spells CASGSSYEQYF. CDR3 bases: TGTGCCAGCGGTTCAAGCTACGAGCAGTACTTC. This chain links TRBV12-3 or TRBV12-4 with TRBJ2-7; D uncertain. The CDR3 loop spans 11 amino acids. Trimming took off 8 bases at V and 3 bases at J, with 8 bases between the two ends.

This clonotype was seen many times. Mismatch with germline at one junction end may stem from a read error. The V gene is TRBV29-1, the J gene TRBJ1-2; possibly TRBD1 for D (6 bases). The CDR3 length is 9 residues. Germline CDR1 SQVTM, CDR2 ANQGSEA. The DNA for the CDR3 is TGCAGCGTCCCCGGACAGCCTTTCTTC. It is translated as CSVPGQPFF.

The chain has TRBV5-4 and TRBJ2-3, with 7 positions matching TRBD2. This CDR3 region has 15 residues. CDR1 is SGHNT, CDR2 YYREEE, per germline (reference sequence). The J segment lost 5 bases and the V segment lost 0 bases, leaving 6 bases of the junction unmatched. CDR3: CASSLGAGMVDTQYF. CDR3 sequence (DNA): TGTGCCAGCAGCTTGGGAGCGGGAATGGTAGATACGCAGTATTTT.

This chain uses TRBV18 with TRBJ2-1; D is uncertain. Germline V gene data show CDR1 as KGHSH and CDR2 as LQKENI. With 2 bases removed from V and 5 bases from J, the gap between germline ends came to 13 bases. This CDR3 region has 15 residues. The chain's CDR3 is CASSPYTGRDNEQFF. DNA for the CDR3: TGTGCCAGCTCACCATACACTGGACGGGACAATGAGCAGTTCTTC.

As for this clonotype: One junction end does not reproduce the germline sequence, and a read error may be involved. The chain carries TRBV12-3 or TRBV12-4 and TRBJ2-1; D is uncertain. TRBJ2-7 explains the end of the DNA better; the J call may be wrong. This CDR3 comprises 11 residues. The CDR3 nucleotides read TGTGCCAACAGTTGGGGTAGGACGCAGTACTTC. Translating it yields CANSWGRTQYF.

The DNA for the CDR3 is TGTGCCAGCAGCTTAGTATTGGCGGGAGGGTCCGGCCCACTTAAGGAGTTCTTC. Translating it yields CASSLVLAGGSGPLKEFF. V and J are TRBV11-2 and TRBJ2-1, with TRBD2 matching 9 bases. V lost 1 base and J lost 14; bases outside the gene matches: 21. The CDR3 extends over 18 amino acids. CDR1 is SGHAT and CDR2 is FQNNGV in the germline V gene. The full variable domain, with the rest looked up from reference TRBV11-2 and TRBJ2-1, is EAGVAQSPRYKIIEKRQSVAFWCNPISGHATLYWYQQILGQGPKLLIQFQNNGVVDDSQLPKDRFSAERLKGVDSTLKIQPAKLEDSAVYLCASSLVLAGGSGPLKEFFGPGTRLTVL.

About this clonotype itself: A much larger clone sits a single nucleotide away, making a read error possible. In this CDR3 the conserved last residue, phenylalanine or tryptophan, is missing, so a read error is likely. The J gene is TRBJ1-5, the V gene TRBV28; D is unresolved. V was shortened by 8 bases and J by 0 bases, with 11 bases between the two germline ends. The germline V gene encodes CDR1 MDHEN and CDR2 SYDVKM. This CDR3 comprises 14 residues. CDR3: CASAGQYSNQPQHV. CDR3 nucleotides: TGTGCCAGCGCCGGGCAATATAGCAATCAGCCCCAGCATGTT.

V and J are TRBV28 and TRBJ2-3; TRBD2 matches 12 bases. V shed 4 bases and J 2 bases; nucleotides not matched to a gene: 4. The germline V gene has CDR1 MDHEN and CDR2 SYDVKM. This CDR3 comprises 16 residues. The CDR3 region is CASSSGLAGFTDTQYF. The CDR3 nucleotides read TGTGCCAGCAGTTCCGGACTAGCGGGGTTCACAGATACGCAGTATTTT.

Concerning this clonotype itself: This may be a read error, as it is one base from a much larger clone. The chain links TRBV7-8 to TRBJ2-5; D gene uncertain. The CDR3 contains 15 residues. Germline CDR1 and CDR2: SGHVS and FQNEAQ. CDR3 sequence (DNA): TGTGTCAGCAGCTTAAGATGGACGGAGCAAGAGACCCAGTACTTC. It encodes CVSSLRWTEQETQYF.

This clonotype was observed a single time. Since no conserved phenylalanine or tryptophan closes the CDR3, a read error is the likely cause. The rearrangement joins TRBV29-1 to TRBJ2-2; the D gene is possibly TRBD1 (6 bases). The length of the CDR3 is 12 residues. V lost 7 bases and J 6 bases, leaving 12 bases between the germline ends. Per germline, CDR1 SQVTM and CDR2 ANQGSEA. The CDR3 coding sequence is TGCAGCGCTAGGACAGAGGCCGGGGAGCTGTTTTTA. Its protein product is CSARTEAGELFL.

This clonotype occurred once. The junction departs from germline at one end; a sequencing error may be responsible. This sequence joins TRBV13 and TRBJ1-2; D is possibly TRBD1 (5 bases). The CDR3 is made up of 14 amino acids. CDR1 is PRHDT and CDR2 is FYEKMQ in the germline V gene (reference sequence). The CDR3 DNA sequence: TGTGCCAGCAGCGGCCACGGGGCGAGGCGTGGCTACACCTTT. Protein sequence: CASSGHGARRGYTF. The variable domain in full, completed from reference TRBV13 and TRBJ1-2, reads AAGVIQSPRHLIKEKRETATLKCYPIPRHDTVYWYQQGPGQDPQFLISFYEKMQSDKGSIPDRFSAQQFSDYHSELNMSSLELGDSALYFCASSGHGARRGYTFGSGTRLTVV.

This clonotype was counted once. Given a much more abundant clone one base away, this may be a read error. J is TRBJ1-5 and V is TRBV10-2; perhaps TRBD1 as D (5 bases). The germline V gene encodes CDR1 WSHSY and CDR2 SAAADI. The length of the CDR3 is 14 residues. The DNA for the CDR3 is TGCGCCAGCAGTGGACAGAATAGCAATCGGCCCCAGCATTTT. Encoded protein: CASSGQNSNRPQHF.

The V and J genes are TRBV11-2 and TRBJ2-1; TRBD2 agrees at 11 bases. The CDR3 covers 15 residues. V gave up 7 bases and J gave up 11 bases; unmatched junction bases: 13. Germline CDR1 SGHAT, CDR2 FQNNGV. In DNA, the CDR3 is TGTGCCAGCACGCCCCGTGGTAGCGGGGGGGTCCAGCAGTTCTTC. It translates to CASTPRGSGGVQQFF.

Of note for this clonotype: A clone one base away is much larger, so this may be a read error. The CDR3 sequence: CASSYGQGICGYTF. CDR3 in DNA: TGCGCCAGCAGCTACGGACAGGGGATCTGTGGCTACACCTTC. The chain carries TRBV5-1 and TRBJ1-2, with 9 bases identical to TRBD1. Per germline, CDR1 SGHRS and CDR2 YFSETQ. The CDR3 runs 14 residues. The J segment lost 7 bases and the V segment lost 3 bases, leaving 7 bases of the junction unmatched.

Worth noting for this clonotype: At one end, the junction sequence differs from germline, possibly due to a read error. V gene TRBV4-1 combines with J gene TRBJ2-5; the D is unclear. CDR3 length: 15 amino acids. CDR1 is MGHRA, CDR2 YSYEKL, per germline. CDR3 residues: CARSQGLRSVETQYF. CDR3 bases: TGCGCCAGAAGCCAAGGGCTCCGGTCCGTAGAGACCCAGTACTTC.

As for this clonotype: A read error may account for a junction end that differs from germline. The chain combines TRBV11-2 with TRBJ1-2; no firm D call. This CDR3 spans 14 amino acids. Per germline, CDR1 SGHAT and CDR2 FQNNGV. The CDR3 spells CASSLEPTNYGCTF. CDR3 nucleotides: TGTGCCAGCAGCTTAGAGCCTACTAACTATGGCTGCACGTTT.

The chain couples TRBV11-3 to TRBJ2-5; TRBD2 aligns across 14 bases. V lost 5 bases and J lost 4; bases outside the gene matches: 3. Germline V gene sequence: CDR1 SGHNT, CDR2 YENEEA. The CDR3 loop spans 15 amino acids. The CDR3, as DNA: TGTGCCAGCAGCCCCGGGACTAGCGGGGGAGAGACCCAGTACTTC. Protein product: CASSPGTSGGETQYF.

Worth noting for this clonotype: Sequence at one end of the junction differs from germline and may be a read error. The genes are TRBV2 and TRBJ1-5; 7 bases align to TRBD1. This CDR3 has 16 residues. Germline values: CDR1 SNHLY, CDR2 FYNNEI. This CDR3 is CASSRTGDADNQSQHF. The CDR3 DNA reads TGTGCCAGCAGTAGAACAGGGGACGCGGACAATCAGTCCCAGCATTTT.

V gene TRBV9 combines with J gene TRBJ2-3; possibly TRBD2 for D (6 bases). The CDR3 covers 16 residues. Trimming cost V 0 bases and J 3 bases, with 14 bases left between them. The germline V gene has CDR1 SGDLS and CDR2 YYNGEE. CDR3 nucleotide sequence: TGTGCCAGCAGCGTAGGTTTCGTCGGGACTACAGATACGCAGTATTTT. This translates into CASSVGFVGTTDTQYF.

This clonotype showed up many times. The chain recombines TRBV28 with TRBJ2-3; 10 nucleotides align to TRBD2. The J segment lost 5 bases and the V segment lost 6 bases, leaving 11 bases of the junction unmatched. Germline values: CDR1 MDHEN, CDR2 SYDVKM. This CDR3 is built from 16 residues. CDR3 residues: CASRQKREGPGDTQYF. CDR3 bases: TGTGCCAGCAGGCAAAAGCGGGAGGGCCCGGGAGATACGCAGTATTTT.

As concerns this clonotype: Sequence at one end of the junction differs from germline and may be a read error. The chain recombines TRBV12-3 or TRBV12-4 with TRBJ1-5, with D possibly being TRBD1 (5 bases). The CDR3 totals 17 residues. CDR3 nucleotide sequence: TGTGCCAGTAGTTTTTTTGGGGCGAGGTATAGCAATCAGCCCCAGCATTTT. This translates into CASSFFGARYSNQPQHF.

The table lists this clonotype with many counts. The chain is built from TRBV6-6 and TRBJ2-3, with D perhaps TRBD1 (5 bases). The CDR3 has 13 amino acids. Per the germline V gene, CDR1 is MNHNY and CDR2 is SVGAGI (reference sequence). Trimming cost V 2 bases and J 8 bases, with 11 bases left between them. CDR3 in DNA: TGTGCCAGCAGTTACACCCAGGGTGGTACGCAGTATTTT. It encodes CASSYTQGGTQYF.